A selection of T cell receptor beta chains follows, all from one sample in a study of CD8 T cells in ankylosing spondylitis. In TCRdb, the 5' RACE reads were re-called with MiXCR into one record per CDR3 protein. The sample lists 270,000 or so distinct CDR3 sequences; over 15% were seen once. The sequenced sample was blood, either unsorted or a sorted T cell fraction (not recorded which). The receptor set was obtained from a male donor with ankylosing spondylitis or in good health (not recorded which). Both conserved end residues are part of each CDR3. A D gene is named only where the DNA matches it firmly. For some rows the clone size is stated as once, few or many, or as a class when expanded; others skip it.

>.|TRBJ2-7|.|TRBV4-3
CASSQDSGGPYEQYF
TGCGCCAGCAGCCAAGATTCAGGGGGGCCCTACGAGCAGTACTTC
>TRBD1|TRBJ2-7|few|TRBV19
CASKPGQGPYEQYF
TGTGCCAGTAAGCCGGGACAGGGCCCCTACGAGCAGTACTTC
>.|TRBJ1-3|few|TRBV12-3/TRBV12-4
CASSPGVPGNTIYF
TGTGCCAGCAGTCCAGGGGTTCCTGGAAACACCATATATTTT
>.|TRBJ1-1|.|TRBV5-1
CASSLGGGMNTEAFF
TGCGCCAGCAGCCTCGGAGGGGGTATGAACACTGAAGCTTTCTTT
>TRBD2|TRBJ2-5|.|TRBV4-1
CASSQPSGTSVQETQYF
TGCGCCAGCAGCCAACCCTCCGGGACTAGCGTTCAAGAGACCCAGTACTTC
>TRBD2|TRBJ2-7|.|TRBV4-1
CASSQDPASGTYEQYF
TGCGCCAGCAGCCAAGATCCAGCTAGCGGGACCTACGAGCAGTACTTC
>TRBD1|TRBJ2-1|.|TRBV11-2
CASSLDWGQSLDEQFF
TGTGCCAGCAGCTTAGATTGGGGACAGAGCCTCGATGAGCAGTTCTTC
>.|TRBJ2-7|many|TRBV7-9
CASSSPGDEQYF
TGTGCCAGCAGCTCCCCCGGGGACGAGCAGTACTTC
>TRBD2|TRBJ2-7|few|TRBV6-2/TRBV6-3
CASSLAGEFDEQYF
TGTGCCAGCAGTTTAGCGGGAGAGTTCGACGAGCAGTACTTC
>.|TRBJ2-1|many|TRBV29-1
CSVESGYNEQFF
TGCAGCGTTGAAAGTGGGTACAATGAGCAGTTCTTC
>.|TRBJ1-5|.|TRBV12-3/TRBV12-4
CASSSSGGQPQHF
TGTGCCAGCAGTTCCTCGGGTGGGCAGCCCCAGCATTTT
>.|TRBJ2-7|few|TRBV7-9
CATPGVSVYEQYF
TGTGCCACCCCAGGGGTTTCGGTGTACGAGCAGTACTTC
>TRBD1|TRBJ2-7|many|TRBV20-1
CSATDRDRGLEQYF
TGCAGTGCTACCGACCGGGACAGGGGACTGGAGCAGTACTTC
>TRBD1|TRBJ2-6|few|TRBV14
CASSRQGAFSGANVLTF
TGTGCCAGCAGCCGACAGGGGGCTTTTTCTGGGGCCAACGTCCTGACTTTC
>TRBD2|TRBJ2-5|.|TRBV7-9
CASSLLLAGNTETQYF
TGTGCCAGCAGCTTACTTCTAGCGGGGAATACAGAGACCCAGTACTTC
>.|TRBJ2-1|many|TRBV7-9
CASSFLLAGNEQFF
TGTGCCAGCAGCTTTCTGCTAGCCGGCAATGAGCAGTTCTTC
>.|TRBJ2-7|.|TRBV30
CAWSTGTDAEQYF
TGTGCCTGGAGCACAGGGACGGACGCTGAGCAGTACTTC
>TRBD2|TRBJ2-1|few|TRBV5-1
CASSLTSGSFYEQFF
TGCGCCAGCAGCCTGACTAGCGGGTCGTTTTATGAGCAGTTCTTC
>.|TRBJ1-1|few|TRBV11-2
CASSLGPPGRINTEAFF
TGTGCCAGCAGCTTAGGCCCCCCGGGACGGATTAACACTGAAGCTTTCTTT
>.|TRBJ1-1|many|TRBV12-3/TRBV12-4
CASSTGSTEAFF
TGTGCCAGCAGTACAGGGTCCACTGAAGCTTTCTTT
>.|TRBJ2-1|few|TRBV5-1
CASSFLTASSYNEQFF
TGCGCCAGCAGCTTCCTGACAGCCAGCTCCTACAATGAGCAGTTCTTC
>TRBD2|TRBJ2-7|many|TRBV9
CASSVGSASGNRSPEQYF
TGTGCCAGCAGCGTAGGGTCGGCTAGCGGCAACAGATCTCCCGAGCAGTACTTC
>.|TRBJ2-1|few|TRBV7-2
CARIKVPYNEQFF
TGTGCCAGGATAAAGGTCCCCTACAATGAGCAGTTCTTC
>.|TRBJ2-7|many|TRBV29-1
CSVEPGDSYEQYF
TGCAGCGTTGAACCGGGAGACTCCTACGAGCAGTACTTC
>.|TRBJ2-2|.|TRBV20-1
CSASGRENTGELFF
TGCAGTGCTAGCGGTCGGGAGAACACCGGGGAGCTGTTTTTT
>.|TRBJ1-3|few|TRBV12-3/TRBV12-4
CASSFVSASGNTIYF
TGTGCCAGCAGTTTTGTATCGGCCTCTGGAAACACCATATATTTT
>.|TRBJ2-5|.|TRBV25-1
CASSESPSGWETQYF
TGTGCCAGCAGTGAATCCCCCTCAGGGTGGGAGACCCAGTACTTC
>.|TRBJ2-4|few|TRBV12-3/TRBV12-4
CASSLEGAHIQYF
TGTGCCAGCAGTTTAGAGGGAGCTCACATTCAGTACTTC
>.|TRBJ2-1|many|TRBV4-3
CASSQSTDYNEQFF
TGCGCCAGCAGCCAATCGACAGACTACAATGAGCAGTTCTTC
>.|TRBJ2-5|many|TRBV18
CASSPPLHDGETQYF
TGTGCCAGCTCACCACCGTTACACGACGGGGAGACCCAGTACTTC
>.|TRBJ2-7|few|TRBV29-1
CSVAQFKGYEQYF
TGCAGCGTTGCACAATTTAAAGGCTACGAGCAGTACTTC
>.|TRBJ2-1|few|TRBV5-5
CASSYFDSYNEQFF
TGTGCCAGCAGCTATTTTGACTCCTACAATGAGCAGTTCTTC
>.|TRBJ2-1|.|TRBV12-5
CASAPSPGQEQFF
TGTGCTAGTGCCCCTTCTCCGGGGCAGGAGCAGTTCTTC
>.|TRBJ2-7|few|TRBV4-3
CASSQDTDPAYEQYF
TGCGCCAGCAGCCAAGACACCGATCCGGCCTACGAGCAGTACTTC
>TRBD1|TRBJ1-2|.|TRBV20-1
CSATRQGFKNYGYTF
TGCAGTGCTACAAGACAGGGGTTTAAGAACTATGGCTACACCTTC
>.|TRBJ2-1|.|TRBV7-1
CASSFLESWNEQFF
TGTGCCAGCAGCTTCCTCGAGAGTTGGAATGAGCAGTTCTTC
>.|TRBJ2-1|.|TRBV15
CATSPSRGLYNEQFF
TGTGCCACCAGCCCGAGCAGGGGCTTATACAATGAGCAGTTCTTC
>TRBD1|TRBJ2-7|.|TRBV5-1
CASSQGDSPPRSEQYF
TGCGCCAGCAGCCAAGGGGACAGTCCGCCACGTAGCGAGCAGTACTTC
>.|TRBJ1-2|few|TRBV15
CATSLLDTPRSGYTF
TGTGCCACCAGTTTACTTGACACCCCGAGGAGTGGCTACACCTTC
>TRBD2|TRBJ2-7|.|TRBV29-1
CSVVWWLAGYSSYEQYF
TGCAGCGTTGTATGGTGGCTAGCGGGATACAGCTCCTACGAGCAGTACTTC
>.|TRBJ2-1|.|TRBV29-1
CSVEVRLSSSYNEQFF
TGCAGCGTTGAAGTTCGCCTAAGTAGCTCCTACAATGAGCAGTTCTTC
>.|TRBJ2-5|.|TRBV4-1
CASSHHEETQYF
TGCGCCAGCAGCCATCACGAGGAGACCCAGTACTTC
>.|TRBJ2-3|.|TRBV29-1
CSVDPGQVTDTQYF
TGCAGCGTTGATCCCGGCCAGGTCACAGATACGCAGTATTTT
>.|TRBJ2-3|few|TRBV28
CASSLSPSSTDTQYF
TGTGCCAGCAGTTTATCCCCATCCTCCACAGATACGCAGTATTTT
>.|TRBJ2-1|.|TRBV24-1
CATSDGPGLYNEQFF
TGTGCCACCAGTGATGGACCGGGACTTTACAATGAGCAGTTCTTC
>TRBD1|TRBJ2-7|many|TRBV27
CASSPRDRDYEQYF
TGTGCCAGCAGTCCGCGGGACAGGGACTACGAGCAGTACTTC
>.|TRBJ2-5|.|TRBV4-3
CASSQDRLDPLETQYF
TGCGCCAGCAGCCAAGATCGACTAGACCCATTAGAGACCCAGTACTTC
>TRBD2|TRBJ2-3|.|TRBV29-1
CSASTSGFSTDTQYF
TGCAGCGCCTCAACTAGCGGGTTTAGCACAGATACGCAGTATTTT